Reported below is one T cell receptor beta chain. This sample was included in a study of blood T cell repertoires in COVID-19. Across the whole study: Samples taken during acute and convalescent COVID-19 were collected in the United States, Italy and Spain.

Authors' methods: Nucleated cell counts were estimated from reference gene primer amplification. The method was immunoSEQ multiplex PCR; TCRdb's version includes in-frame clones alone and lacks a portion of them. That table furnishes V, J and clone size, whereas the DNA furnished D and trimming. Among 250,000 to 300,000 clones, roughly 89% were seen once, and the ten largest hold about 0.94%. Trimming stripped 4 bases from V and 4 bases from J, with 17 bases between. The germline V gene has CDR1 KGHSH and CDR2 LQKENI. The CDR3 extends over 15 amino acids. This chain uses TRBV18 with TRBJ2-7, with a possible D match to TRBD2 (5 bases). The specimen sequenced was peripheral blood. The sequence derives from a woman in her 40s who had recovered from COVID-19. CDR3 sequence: CASSLSGGLNYEQYF. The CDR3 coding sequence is TGTGCCAGCTCACTCAGCGGCGGACTTAATTACGAGCAGTACTTC.